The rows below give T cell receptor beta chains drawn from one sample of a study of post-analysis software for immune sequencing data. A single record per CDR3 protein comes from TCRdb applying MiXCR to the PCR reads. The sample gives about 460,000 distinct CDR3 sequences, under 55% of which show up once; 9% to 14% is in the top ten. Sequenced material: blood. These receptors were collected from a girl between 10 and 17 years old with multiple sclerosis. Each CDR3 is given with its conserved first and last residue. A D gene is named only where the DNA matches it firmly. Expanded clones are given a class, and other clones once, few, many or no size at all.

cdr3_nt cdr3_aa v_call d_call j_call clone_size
TGTGCCAGCAGTGGGCGGGGTTCCTACGAGCAGTACTTC CASSGRGSYEQYF TRBV6-1 NA TRBJ2-7 many
TGCAGTGCTCATCGACAGGGGGCCGGTCAGCCCCAGCATTTT CSAHRQGAGQPQHF TRBV20-1 TRBD1 TRBJ1-5 NA
TGCGCCAGCAGCTCGACAGCCCCACAAGAGACCCAGTACTTC CASSSTAPQETQYF TRBV5-1 NA TRBJ2-5 few
TGCAGTGCAGAATTAGGTCGGGAGAGGGGTGACATTCAGTACTTC CSAELGRERGDIQYF TRBV20-1 NA TRBJ2-4 NA
TGCAGCGTTGAAGATCCCTTACTAGCGGGGGTATACAATGAGCAGTTCTTC CSVEDPLLAGVYNEQFF TRBV29-1 TRBD2 TRBJ2-1 NA
TGTGCCAGCAGTTTCCCTGCTGGGACAGGGGGCGAGCAGTACTTC CASSFPAGTGGEQYF TRBV28 TRBD1 TRBJ2-7 NA
TGCAGCTACGGGACTAGCGGAGGGCAAGATACGCAGTATTTT CSYGTSGGQDTQYF TRBV29-1 TRBD2 TRBJ2-3 NA
TGTGCCAGCAGCCGGGACAGACTAACCTACGAGCAGTACTTC CASSRDRLTYEQYF TRBV4-2 TRBD1 TRBJ2-7 NA
TGTGCCAGCAGCCCTCAAGGGGCCGGCGCCTCCTACGAGCAGTACTTC CASSPQGAGASYEQYF TRBV7-3 NA TRBJ2-7 many
TGCAGTGCGGAACAGGGTTCTTATGAGCAGTTCTTC CSAEQGSYEQFF TRBV20-1 NA TRBJ2-1 few
TGTGCCAGCAGTTTAGATCTAGCAGGGAATCCAGAGACCCAGTACTTC CASSLDLAGNPETQYF TRBV12-3/TRBV12-4 NA TRBJ2-5 few
TGCAGCGTTGCCGGCAGGACAGGGGCCTACGAGCAGTACTTC CSVAGRTGAYEQYF TRBV29-1 TRBD1 TRBJ2-7 NA
TGCGCCAGCAGCTCCCGGGGTACCTACGAGCAGTACTTC CASSSRGTYEQYF TRBV7-2 NA TRBJ2-7 many
TGTGCCACCAGTGATTCGGTGGGCAACACTGAAGCTTTCTTT CATSDSVGNTEAFF TRBV24-1 NA TRBJ1-1 NA
TGTGCCAGCAGTGATCAGGCCGGGGGCGCGGTCCATGAGCAGTACTTC CASSDQAGGAVHEQYF TRBV2 NA TRBJ2-7 once
TGTGCCAGCAGCCAAGATCTTGAGGGATACGTACAAGAGACCCAGTACTTC CASSQDLEGYVQETQYF TRBV3-1 NA TRBJ2-5 few
TGCAGTGCTGCGACTAGCGGGAGTCGAGATACGCAGTATTTT CSAATSGSRDTQYF TRBV20-1 TRBD2 TRBJ2-3 NA
TGCAGCATATGGACAGGGTCCGGCTACGAGCAGTACTTC CSIWTGSGYEQYF TRBV29-1 TRBD1 TRBJ2-7 few
TGTGCCAGCAGTTACGGGAGGTCCAATGGGGATACGCAGTATTTT CASSYGRSNGDTQYF TRBV28 TRBD2 TRBJ2-3 few
TGCAGCGTTGACGGTGGGGCTAGCAATCAGCCCCAGCATTTT CSVDGGASNQPQHF TRBV29-1 NA TRBJ1-5 few
TGCAGTGCTAGTATCCCGGACAGGCTGCTCTACGAGCAGTACTTC CSASIPDRLLYEQYF TRBV20-1 TRBD1 TRBJ2-7 few
TGCGCCAGCAGCCAATCGGTAGCGGGGGACTACAAGCAGTACTTC CASSQSVAGDYKQYF TRBV4-1 TRBD2 TRBJ2-7 NA
TGTGCCAGTACAGGCAGCCTCAATCAGCCCCAGCATTTT CASTGSLNQPQHF TRBV19 NA TRBJ1-5 NA
TGCGCCAGCAGCTTAAACAGGGCTCCCTACGAGCAGTACTTC CASSLNRAPYEQYF TRBV5-5 NA TRBJ2-7 NA
TGTGCCAGCAGTGATCGGGGTCTAGCGGGAGGATACGAGCAGTACTTC CASSDRGLAGGYEQYF TRBV6-1 TRBD2 TRBJ2-7 few
TGTGCCAGCCGAACGTCGGGCGTCAATGAGCAGTTCTTC CASRTSGVNEQFF TRBV12-3/TRBV12-4 NA TRBJ2-1 few
TGTGCCAGCATCATGCGGCCGAGGGAAGGTTGGCGCACAGATACGCAGTATTTT CASIMRPREGWRTDTQYF TRBV12-3/TRBV12-4 NA TRBJ2-3 NA
TGTGCCAGCAGTTTAGTAGGGGGCACCGGGGAGCTGTTTTTT CASSLVGGTGELFF TRBV12-3/TRBV12-4 NA TRBJ2-2 NA
TGCAGTGCTAGTCTGGCAGGGATCGAGCAGTACTTC CSASLAGIEQYF TRBV20-1 NA TRBJ2-7 NA
TGCGCCAGCAGCTCGGCTCAGGGACCAAACAATGAGCAGTTCTTC CASSSAQGPNNEQFF TRBV5-1 NA TRBJ2-1 NA
TGTGCCAGCAGTATGGGGACAGGACAAGAGACCCAGTACTTC CASSMGTGQETQYF TRBV12-3/TRBV12-4 TRBD1 TRBJ2-5 few
TGTGCCAGCACAGAGGGACTAGCGGTACACGCAGTAAGGTACTTC CASTEGLAVHAVRYF TRBV2 TRBD2 TRBJ2-4 few
TGTGCCAGCAGTCTTGGGGGGGGAACGTACAATGAGCAGTTCTTC CASSLGGGTYNEQFF TRBV27 TRBD2 TRBJ2-1 NA
TGTGCCAGCAGCCAAGCCGGCGGGAGGGCCAATGAGCAGTTCTTC CASSQAGGRANEQFF TRBV4-2 TRBD2 TRBJ2-1 NA
TGCAGTGCCCAAGGGGGGAACACTGAAGCTTTCTTT CSAQGGNTEAFF TRBV20-1 NA TRBJ1-1 NA
TGTGCCAGCACCCCCTCGAGGAGCGGGAGTACTATTCCCCACAATGAGCAGTTCTTC CASTPSRSGSTIPHNEQFF TRBV12-3/TRBV12-4 TRBD2 TRBJ2-1 NA
TGCGCCAGCAGCCCCAATCCCAGGGGACAGGATGGCTACACCTTC CASSPNPRGQDGYTF TRBV5-1 TRBD1 TRBJ1-2 NA
TGCAGTGCTCGGGGACAGGAAAACTATGGCTACACCTTC CSARGQENYGYTF TRBV20-1 TRBD1 TRBJ1-2 NA
TGTGCCAGCAGCTCCAGGAGGGGGGAGACCCCCTACAATGAGCAGTTCTTC CASSSRRGETPYNEQFF TRBV7-2 NA TRBJ2-1 NA
TGTGCCACCAGTGCTGGGACAGGCGCACAAGAGACCCAGTACTTC CATSAGTGAQETQYF TRBV24-1 TRBD1 TRBJ2-5 few
TGTGCCAGCAGCTTAGATTGGTCTCGTCGGTTCTTC CASSLDWSRRFF TRBV7-2 NA TRBJ2-1 few
TGCAGTGCTAGAGATCTTGGTTTACACAATGAGCAGTACTTC CSARDLGLHNEQYF TRBV20-1 NA TRBJ2-7 NA
TGCGCCAGCAGCCCCGACGGGGGGGGAGGCCCCTCCTACGAGCAGTACTTC CASSPDGGGGPSYEQYF TRBV5-1 TRBD2 TRBJ2-7 NA
TGTGCCAGCAGCTTAGCGACCGCGTATGGCTACACCTTC CASSLATAYGYTF TRBV7-9 NA TRBJ1-2 NA
TGTGCCAGCAGCATATACAATCAGCCCCAGCATTTT CASSIYNQPQHF TRBV12-3/TRBV12-4 NA TRBJ1-5 NA
TGTGCCAGCAGTTACAAAGGGGGGACTGGTGGCTACACCTTC CASSYKGGTGGYTF TRBV6-6 NA TRBJ1-2 NA
TGCAGTGCTAGAATCGTGGTAGCGGGAGGCAATGAGCAGTTCTTC CSARIVVAGGNEQFF TRBV20-1 TRBD2 TRBJ2-1 many
TGCGCCAGCAGACGTTCAGACTCCGAGCAGTACTTC CASRRSDSEQYF TRBV5-1 NA TRBJ2-7 NA
TGCGCCAGCCTAGCGGGAGGGACAGATACGCAGTATTTT CASLAGGTDTQYF TRBV5-1 TRBD2 TRBJ2-3 few
TGCGCCAGCAGCCATTCTTGGACAGGGGAAACCTACGAGCAGTACTTC CASSHSWTGETYEQYF TRBV4-3 TRBD1 TRBJ2-7 many
TGCGCCAGCAGTGTGGAAAGGCTAGATACGCAGTATTTT CASSVERLDTQYF TRBV10-2 NA TRBJ2-3 NA